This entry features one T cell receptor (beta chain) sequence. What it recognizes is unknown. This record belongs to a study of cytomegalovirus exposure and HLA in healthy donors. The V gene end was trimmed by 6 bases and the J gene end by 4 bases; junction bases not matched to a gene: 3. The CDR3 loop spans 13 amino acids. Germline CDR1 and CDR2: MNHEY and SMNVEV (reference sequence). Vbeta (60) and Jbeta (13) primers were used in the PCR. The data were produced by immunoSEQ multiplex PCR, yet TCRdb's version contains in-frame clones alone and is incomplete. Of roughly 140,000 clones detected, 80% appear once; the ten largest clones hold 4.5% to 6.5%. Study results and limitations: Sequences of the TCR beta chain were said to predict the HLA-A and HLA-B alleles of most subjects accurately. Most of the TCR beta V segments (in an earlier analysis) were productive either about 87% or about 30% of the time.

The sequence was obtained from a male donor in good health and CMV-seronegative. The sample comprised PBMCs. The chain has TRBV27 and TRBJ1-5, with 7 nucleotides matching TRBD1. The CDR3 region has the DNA TGTGCCAGCAGCGGGACAGCAAATCAGCCCCAGCATTTT. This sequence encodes CASSGTANQPQHF.